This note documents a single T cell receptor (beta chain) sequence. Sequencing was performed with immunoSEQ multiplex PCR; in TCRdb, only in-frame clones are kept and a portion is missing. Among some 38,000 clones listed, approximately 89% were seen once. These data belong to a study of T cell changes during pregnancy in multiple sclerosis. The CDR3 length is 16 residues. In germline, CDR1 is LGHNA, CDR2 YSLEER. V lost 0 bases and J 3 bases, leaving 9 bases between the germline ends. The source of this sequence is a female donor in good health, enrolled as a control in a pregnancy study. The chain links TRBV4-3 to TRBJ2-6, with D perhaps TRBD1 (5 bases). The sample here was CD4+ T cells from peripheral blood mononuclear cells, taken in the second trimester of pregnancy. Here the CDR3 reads CASSQERTGGANVLTF. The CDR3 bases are TGCGCCAGCAGCCAAGAAAGAACAGGTGGGGCCAACGTCCTGACTTTC.